The sample holds a few counts of the clone carrying this T cell receptor beta chain. These data originate in a study of human T cells and chemical hapten exposure. CDR1 and CDR2 from the germline V gene are ENHRY and SYGVKD. This CDR3 has 17 residues. J was trimmed by 8 bases and V by 7 bases; bases with no gene match: 19. Time point indicated: pre-sensitization, week 0. Treatment meaning: therapeutic diphenylcyclopropenone sensitization with weekly scalp DPC. MiXCR, applied by TCRdb to the RACE reads, yields one record per CDR3 protein. The sample holds about 80,000 distinct CDR3 sequences, about 15% seen once.

The material was whole blood, obtained in connection with sensitization to the hapten diphenylcyclopropenone (DPC). The TCR originated in a woman between 45 and 60 years old with alopecia areata. Some clones in this sample may be carry-over from other donors' samples. The chain carries TRBV10-3 and TRBJ2-1; 8 bases agree with TRBD2. The CDR3 DNA follows: TGTGCCATCAAGTCAGTCACTAGCGGCACAGTCCCCCATGAGCAGTTCTTC. Its protein is CAIKSVTSGTVPHEQFF.